The next 23 T cell receptor beta chains were all read from a single sample in a study of cytomegalovirus exposure and HLA in healthy donors. Primers for the PCR totalled 60 Vbeta and 13 Jbeta. Data came from immunoSEQ multiplex PCR; TCRdb stores just in-frame clones and leaves some out. The data show over 120,000 clones, 80% seen once. The sequencing sample was made of PBMCs. These receptors were collected from a man aged 40-55 years in good health and CMV-seronegative.

The J gene is TRBJ1-1, the V gene TRBV6-1, with 7 positions matching TRBD1. The CDR3 consists of 14 residues. Per the germline V gene, CDR1 is MNHNS and CDR2 is SASEGT. V was pared by 6 bases and J by 0 bases, with 4 bases of the junction left unmatched. The CDR3: CASRIRGMNTEAFF. The CDR3 coding sequence is TGTGCCAGCAGGATCAGGGGGATGAACACTGAAGCTTTCTTT.

The chain carries TRBV5-4 and TRBJ2-7; D may be TRBD2 (7 bases). The CDR3 loop spans 13 amino acids. The V and J ends lost 7 bases and 3 bases respectively, with 14 bases between them. The germline gives CDR1 SGHNT, CDR2 YYREEE (reference sequence). CDR3 amino acids: CASARGGSYEQYF. CDR3 nucleotide sequence: TGTGCCAGCGCACGCGGGGGCAGCTACGAGCAGTACTTC.

The rearrangement joins TRBV5-6 to TRBJ2-4; D may be TRBD2 (6 bases). With 1 base removed from V and 8 bases from J, the gap between germline ends came to 10 bases. Germline loops: CDR1 SGHDT, CDR2 YYEEEE. The CDR3 sequence is 13 residues long. The CDR3 here is CASSLLRDYIQYF. As DNA, the CDR3 is TGTGCCAGCAGCTTGCTGCGGGACTACATTCAGTACTTC.

As for this clone: The sample has other DNA sequences that encode this CDR3 too. This chain uses TRBV6-5 with TRBJ1-3; no firm D call. CDR3 length: 15 amino acids. V was cut by 0 bases and J by 1 base, with 7 bases left in between. In germline, CDR1 is MNHEY, CDR2 SVGAGI. CDR3 sequence reads: CASSYSTGSGNTIYF. In DNA form, the CDR3 reads TGTGCCAGCAGTTACTCGACGGGGTCTGGAAACACCATATATTTT.

The chain employs TRBV19 and TRBJ1-2, with D hard to call. The CDR3 is 13 amino acids. Germline V gives CDR1 LNHDA, CDR2 SQIVND (reference sequence). V was cut by 2 bases and J by 3 bases, with 7 bases left in between. The CDR3 DNA follows: TGTGCCAGTAGTATAAGCCGAGACTATGGCTACACCTTC. Amino acids: CASSISRDYGYTF.

The chain uses TRBV10-2 and TRBJ1-1; the match to TRBD1 covers 9 bases. Germline values: CDR1 WSHSY, CDR2 SAAADI. This CDR3 has 13 amino acids. Germline trimming cut 6 bases from V and 5 bases from J; bases unmatched to any gene: 4. The CDR3 protein is CASRRDRVTEAFF. Written as DNA, the CDR3 is TGCGCCAGCAGACGGGACAGGGTTACTGAAGCTTTCTTT.

The rearrangement uses TRBV9 and TRBJ2-6; 9 bases line up with TRBD1. The CDR3 sequence is 20 residues long. CDR1 and CDR2 (germline): SGDLS, YYNGEE. J lost 3 bases, V lost 4 bases, and 17 bases had no gene match. CDR3 sequence (DNA): TGTGCCAGCAGCACAAAGAACCGGGACAGGGTTCTATTTGGGGCCAACGTCCTGACTTTC. Its protein product is CASSTKNRDRVLFGANVLTF.

This clone was observed a handful of times. The rearrangement uses TRBV28 and TRBJ2-7; TRBD2 matches at 7 bases. Germline-derived CDR1 and CDR2 are MDHEN and SYDVKM. This CDR3 comprises 13 residues. After removal of 8 bases from V and 0 bases from J, the junction contained 4 bases not matched to a gene. CDR3 region: CASSASGSYEQYF. CDR3 nucleotides: TGTGCCAGCTCGGCTAGCGGCTCCTACGAGCAGTACTTC.

The rearrangement links TRBV18 to TRBJ1-2, with D perhaps TRBD1 (5 bases). The V gene lost 3 bases and the J gene lost 7 bases, with 30 bases spanning the gap. Per the germline V gene, CDR1 is KGHSH and CDR2 is LQKENI. The CDR3 has 19 amino acids. The CDR3 protein is CASSPLNTVGQQGKGGYTF. DNA of the CDR3: TGTGCCAGCTCACCCCTAAACACAGTGGGTCAGCAGGGAAAGGGTGGCTACACCTTC.

The chain has TRBV6-4 and TRBJ2-3; tentatively, D is TRBD2 (6 bases). This CDR3 is built from 15 residues. Looked up from germline, CDR1 is MRHNA and CDR2 is SNTAGT. Trimming left V 2 bases short and J 3 bases short, with 12 bases between. The CDR3 nucleotides read TGTGCCAGCAGTGACAGGGTGGCGGGGACAGATACGCAGTATTTT. Its translation is CASSDRVAGTDTQYF.

DNA for the CDR3: TGCGCCAGCAGCTTGCGGGTAAAGACAGATTACACCGGGGAGCTGTTTTTT. Translated, it gives CASSLRVKTDYTGELFF. The rearrangement joins TRBV5-1 to TRBJ2-2; tentatively, D is TRBD1 (5 bases). The CDR3 has 17 residues. CDR1 is SGHRS, CDR2 YFSETQ, per germline. V was shortened by 1 base and J by 3 bases, with 16 bases between the two germline ends.

This clone was recorded a few times. V and J are TRBV5-8 and TRBJ1-4; 9 bases line up with TRBD1. The germline V gene has CDR1 SGHTS and CDR2 YDEGEE. J was trimmed by 8 bases and V by 4 bases; bases with no gene match: 9. The CDR3 extends over 15 amino acids. CDR3 DNA sequence: TGTGCCAGCAGCCCGTCCGGGACAGGGAAAGAAAAACTGTTTTTT. Translated, it gives CASSPSGTGKEKLFF. The full variable domain, completed using reference TRBV5-8 and TRBJ1-4, is EAGVTQSPTHLIKTRGQQATLRCSPISGHTSVYWYQQALGLGLQFLLWYDEGEERNRGNFPPRFSGRQFPNYSSELNVNALELEDSALYLCASSPSGTGKEKLFFGSGTQLSVL.

This chain uses TRBV7-2 with TRBJ2-2, with 7 bases lining up with TRBD2. The junction had 9 bases not matched to a gene; V was cut back by 4 bases and J by 4 bases. This CDR3 comprises 16 residues. Germline CDR1 SGHTA, CDR2 FQGNSA. The CDR3 coding sequence is TGTGCCAGCAGCTCTCTACTAGCGACGGCCACCGGGGAGCTGTTTTTT. As protein: CASSSLLATATGELFF.

The sample holds one count of this clone. The V call is TRBV10-2, the J call TRBJ2-7, with TRBD2 as a possible D gene (5 bases). Germline loops: CDR1 WSHSY, CDR2 SAAADI. Trimming stripped 2 bases from V and 3 bases from J, with 5 bases between. CDR3 length: 12 amino acids. In nucleotides, the CDR3 is TGCGCCAGCAGTGAGACTAGCTACGAGCAGTACTTC. It encodes CASSETSYEQYF.

This rearrangement joins TRBV28 to TRBJ1-2; D is uncertain. Germline V CDR1 and CDR2: MDHEN, SYDVKM. V lost 4 bases and J lost 1, with 10 bases in between. This CDR3 is 14 amino acids long. The DNA of the CDR3 is TGTGCCAGCAGTTCGGACGGGGTTAACTATGGCTACACCTTC. Protein: CASSSDGVNYGYTF.

As DNA, the CDR3 is TGCAGCGCTTCGAAGGGGCAGGGGGATCAGCCCCAGCATTTT. Translation gives CSASKGQGDQPQHF. The genes are TRBV29-1 and TRBJ1-5, with TRBD1 matching 7 bases. CDR1 is SQVTM and CDR2 is ANQGSEA in the germline V gene. The CDR3 is 14 residues long. V lost 7 bases, J lost 5 bases, and 11 bases stayed unmatched.

The CDR3 reads CSVEIRGENTGELFF. The CDR3 DNA reads as TGCAGCGTTGAAATCCGCGGGGAAAACACCGGGGAGCTGTTTTTT. This chain joins TRBV29-1 and TRBJ2-2; D perhaps matches TRBD2 (6 bases). The germline V gene encodes CDR1 SQVTM and CDR2 ANQGSEA. V was trimmed by 2 bases and J by 2 bases, leaving 12 bases between them. The CDR3 is 15 residues long.

The rearrangement uses TRBV6-5 and TRBJ1-5; tentatively, D is TRBD1 (5 bases). Germline CDR1 and CDR2: MNHEY and SVGAGI. There are 13 residues in the CDR3. The germline V and J ends were trimmed by 4 bases and 6 bases, with 10 bases remaining between them. The chain's CDR3 is CASSSREGQPQHF. CDR3 nucleotide sequence: TGTGCCAGCAGTTCCAGGGAGGGTCAGCCCCAGCATTTT.

The table lists this clone with a few counts. This chain connects TRBV7-6 to TRBJ2-5, with 7 bases that match TRBD1. The J call is uncertain, as TRBJ2-7 better fits the DNA end. The CDR3 has 15 amino acids. Germline V gene lookup returns CDR1 SGHVS and CDR2 FNYEAQ. The CDR3 coding sequence is TGTGCCAGCAGCTTATCCCCGACAGGGAATAGCGAGCAGTACTTC. It yields the protein CASSLSPTGNSEQYF.

The rearrangement joins TRBV5-5 to TRBJ1-4, with D perhaps matching TRBD1 (5 bases). Germline CDR1 reads SGHKS; CDR2 reads YYEKEE (reference sequence). CDR3 size: 17 residues. Trimming cost V 0 bases and J 5 bases, with 17 bases left between them. The chain's CDR3 is CASSLVNGGGKNEKLFF. The CDR3 DNA reads as TGTGCCAGCAGCTTGGTGAACGGGGGGGGAAAGAATGAAAAACTGTTTTTT.

The chain uses TRBV7-9 and TRBJ2-1; the D gene is possibly TRBD1 (5 bases). The germline CDR1 and CDR2 sequences are SEHNR and FQNEAQ (reference sequence). This CDR3 comprises 15 residues. Trimming took off 7 bases at V and 0 bases at J, with 13 bases between the two ends. The CDR3 sequence: CASTKDSSSYNEQFF. The DNA of the CDR3 is TGTGCCAGCACCAAAGACAGCAGCTCCTACAATGAGCAGTTCTTC. The complete variable domain, with remaining parts taken from reference TRBV7-9 and TRBJ2-1, reads DTGVSQNPRHKITKRGQNVTFRCDPISEHNRLYWYRQTLGQGPEFLTYFQNEAQLEKSRLLSDRFSAERPKGSFSTLEIQRTEQGDSAMYLCASTKDSSSYNEQFFGPGTRLTVL.

This clone appeared a few times. The chain's CDR3 is CASSFALQPQHF. CDR3 nucleotide sequence: TGTGCCAGCAGTTTCGCACTTCAGCCCCAGCATTTT. The J gene is TRBJ1-5, the V gene TRBV28; D is unclear. This CDR3 comprises 12 residues. The V gene's germline CDR1 is MDHEN and CDR2 SYDVKM. V lost 3 bases, J lost 6 bases, and 6 bases lay in between.

V gene TRBV6-1 combines with J gene TRBJ1-5; TRBD1 aligns across 9 bases. Germline-derived CDR1 and CDR2 are MNHNS and SASEGT. V shed 3 bases and J 3 bases; nucleotides not matched to a gene: 6. There are 16 residues in the CDR3. Here the CDR3 reads CASSDRTGAFNQPQHF. CDR3 nucleotides: TGTGCCAGCAGTGATCGGACAGGGGCTTTCAATCAGCCCCAGCATTTT.